Listed below are T cell receptor beta chains from one sample, sequenced in a study of blood T cell repertoires in COVID-19. The protocol was immunoSEQ multiplex PCR, while the TCRdb copy is restricted to in-frame clones and leaves out a portion. The sample contains 210,000 or so clones, approximately 80% of which appear only once. Sequencing was performed on peripheral blood. The receptors stem from a woman aged 80 or older with COVID-19, enrolled during active disease. The CDR3 runs from the conserved cysteine through the conserved F or W. The D gene is left open where the match is weak. Clone size is not always given. Where it is, it says once, few, many or a class for expanded clones.

>12|TRBV15|-|TRBJ1-1|-
CATSTGYTEAFF
TGTGCCACCAGCACAGGATACACTGAAGCTTTCTTT
>15|TRBV5-6|-|TRBJ2-1|TRBD1
CASSRSYRGDNEQFF
TGTGCCAGCAGCCGATCATACAGGGGCGACAATGAGCAGTTCTTC
>13|TRBV20-1|once|TRBJ2-7|-
CSASRASTYEQYF
TGCAGTGCTAGTCGTGCGAGCACCTACGAGCAGTACTTC
>12|TRBV11-3|-|TRBJ2-2|-
CASSPRAGELFF
TGTGCCAGCAGCCCCAGGGCCGGGGAGCTGTTTTTT
>15|TRBV7-3|-|TRBJ2-1|TRBD1
CASSRGQGTYNEQFF
TGTGCCAGCAGCCGAGGACAGGGGACCTACAATGAGCAGTTCTTC
>13|TRBV7-8|-|TRBJ2-3|TRBD2
CASSLAGADTQYF
TGTGCCAGCAGCCTAGCGGGAGCGGATACGCAGTATTTT
>14|TRBV18|-|TRBJ2-5|-
CASSYQSHQETQYF
TGTGCCAGCTCTTACCAAAGCCACCAAGAGACCCAGTACTTC
>15|TRBV6-5|-|TRBJ2-7|TRBD2
CATAALPSGSREQYF
TGTGCCACCGCCGCCCTACCTAGCGGGAGTCGAGAGCAGTACTTC
>14|TRBV6-5|-|TRBJ2-7|TRBD1
CASTTGTGGVGQYF
TGTGCCAGCACCACCGGGACAGGGGGCGTGGGGCAGTACTTC
>13|TRBV12-3/TRBV12-4|-|TRBJ2-7|-
CASSTRTAYEQYF
TGTGCCAGCAGTACTAGGACAGCCTACGAGCAGTACTTC
>15|TRBV3-1/TRBV3-2|-|TRBJ2-7|TRBD2
CASSLTSGPSYEQYF
TGTGCCAGCAGCCTGACTAGCGGGCCGTCCTACGAGCAGTACTTC
>16|TRBV19|-|TRBJ1-2|-
CASTPEGSPSNYGYTF
TGTGCCAGTACCCCCGAGGGCTCCCCATCTAACTATGGCTACACCTTC
>16|TRBV5-1|-|TRBJ1-4|TRBD1
CASSAGGTDGFEKLFF
TGCGCCAGCAGCGCTGGCGGGACAGACGGTTTTGAAAAACTGTTTTTT
>12|TRBV6-5|once|TRBJ2-1|TRBD1
CASSLGDRQQFF
TGTGCCAGCAGCCTAGGGGACAGACAGCAGTTCTTC
>14|TRBV5-1|-|TRBJ1-4|-
CASSLTGRDEKLFF
TGCGCCAGCAGCTTAACAGGGAGGGATGAAAAACTGTTTTTT
>15|TRBV18|-|TRBJ1-1|TRBD1
CASSPTTGEVGEAFF
TGTGCCAGCTCACCAACGACAGGGGAGGTTGGTGAAGCTTTCTTT
>13|TRBV5-1|-|TRBJ1-1|-
CASSSRGNTEAFF
TGCGCCAGCAGCTCGAGAGGGAACACTGAAGCTTTCTTT
>13|TRBV19|-|TRBJ2-7|TRBD1
CASSSSTGAVQYF
TGTGCCAGTAGTAGCTCGACAGGGGCGGTGCAGTACTTC
>15|TRBV7-3|-|TRBJ2-7|TRBD1
CASSPRQGSGYEQYF
TGTGCCAGCAGCCCCCGACAGGGGAGTGGCTACGAGCAGTACTTC
>14|TRBV7-2|-|TRBJ1-2|-
CASSLWGRRIGYTF
TGTGCCAGCAGCTTATGGGGGAGGCGAATCGGCTACACCTTC
>15|TRBV18|-|TRBJ2-5|TRBD2
CASSPNSGGKETQYF
TGTGCCAGCTCACCTAATAGCGGGGGCAAAGAGACCCAGTACTTC
>14|TRBV5-1|-|TRBJ2-7|-
CASSFFGQPGEQYF
TGCGCCAGCAGCTTCTTTGGACAGCCGGGGGAGCAGTACTTC
>17|TRBV7-2|-|TRBJ1-6|-
CASSLFGPATGFSPLHF
TGTGCCAGCAGCTTATTCGGTCCGGCAACAGGGTTTTCACCCCTCCACTTT
>12|TRBV28|-|TRBJ2-7|-
CASSLTSYEQYF
TGTGCCAGCAGCCTCACTTCCTACGAGCAGTACTTC
>13|TRBV29-1|-|TRBJ1-1|-
CSVGGATNTEAFF
TGCAGCGTAGGGGGGGCAACGAACACTGAAGCTTTCTTT
>17|TRBV4-1|-|TRBJ1-2|-
CASSPFWEHVKIYGYTF
TGCGCCAGCAGCCCTTTTTGGGAGCACGTTAAGATCTATGGCTACACCTTC
>15|TRBV5-1|-|TRBJ2-2|TRBD1
CASSLGTGGAGELFF
TGCGCCAGCAGTCTTGGGACAGGGGGAGCCGGGGAGCTGTTTTTT
>13|TRBV5-1|-|TRBJ1-5|-
CASSLSADQPQHF
TGCGCCAGCAGCTTGTCCGCGGATCAGCCCCAGCATTTT
>11|TRBV20-1|-|TRBJ2-1|-
CSARDPNEQFF
TGCAGTGCCAGGGATCCCAATGAGCAGTTCTTC
>15|TRBV2|-|TRBJ2-3|TRBD2
CASSRLAGATDTQYF
TGTGCCAGCAGTCGACTAGCGGGGGCCACAGATACGCAGTATTTT
>13|TRBV7-2|-|TRBJ1-1|-
CASSLSGFTEAFF
TGTGCCAGCAGCTTATCAGGGTTCACTGAAGCTTTCTTT
>17|TRBV6-1|-|TRBJ1-6|-
CASSEGGGGMYNSPLHF
TGTGCCAGCAGTGAAGGAGGGGGGGGCATGTACAATTCACCCCTCCACTTT
>15|TRBV29-1|-|TRBJ2-3|-
CSVEDAHHGADTQYF
TGCAGCGTTGAAGATGCCCACCACGGGGCAGATACGCAGTATTTT
>13|TRBV5-5|-|TRBJ1-1|-
CASSQTGRTEAFF
TGTGCCAGCAGCCAAACAGGGCGCACTGAAGCTTTCTTT
>15|TRBV15|-|TRBJ1-1|TRBD1
CATSTRGGAPVEAFF
TGTGCCACCAGCACCCGAGGGGGCGCCCCTGTTGAAGCTTTCTTT
>12|TRBV2|-|TRBJ1-2|TRBD1
CASKGTAYGYTF
TGTGCCAGCAAGGGGACAGCCTATGGCTACACCTTC
>16|TRBV5-1|-|TRBJ2-2|TRBD2
CASSLPTSGNTGELFF
TGCGCCAGCAGCCTCCCGACTAGCGGGAACACCGGGGAGCTGTTTTTT
>13|TRBV12-3/TRBV12-4|-|TRBJ2-7|-
CASTGPPGDEQYF
TGTGCCAGCACGGGCCCCCCCGGGGACGAGCAGTACTTC
>11|TRBV2|-|TRBJ1-1|-
CASKARTEAFF
TGTGCCAGCAAAGCGCGGACTGAAGCTTTCTTT
>15|TRBV6-6|-|TRBJ2-1|TRBD1
CASRDRDREYNEQFF
TGTGCCAGCAGGGACCGGGACAGGGAGTACAATGAGCAGTTCTTC
>12|TRBV6-5|-|TRBJ1-1|-
CASSYRDRSPFF
TGTGCCAGCAGTTACCGAGACAGAAGTCCTTTCTTT
>15|TRBV7-6|-|TRBJ2-7|TRBD2
CASSPTSGDTYEQYF
TGTGCCAGCAGCCCGACTAGCGGGGACACCTACGAGCAGTACTTC
>15|TRBV29-1|-|TRBJ1-1|-
CSVERRNRVDTEAFF
TGCAGCGTAGAGCGGCGGAACAGGGTAGACACTGAAGCTTTCTTT
>14|TRBV5-5|-|TRBJ1-2|-
CASSLVGTTHGYTF
TGTGCCAGCAGCTTGGTTGGGACAACCCATGGCTACACCTTC
>14|TRBV29-1|-|TRBJ2-5|-
CSVVKGNAEETQYF
TGCAGCGTGGTTAAGGGGAACGCAGAAGAGACCCAGTACTTC
>12|TRBV9|-|TRBJ2-7|-
CASSLNSYEQYF
TGTGCCAGCAGCCTAAACTCCTACGAGCAGTACTTC
>14|TRBV5-1|-|TRBJ2-1|-
CASSLQRQDNEQFF
TGCGCCAGCAGCTTGCAGCGGCAAGACAATGAGCAGTTCTTC
>15|TRBV15|once|TRBJ1-5|TRBD1
CATSRGDRANQPQHF
TGTGCCACCAGCAGAGGGGACAGGGCTAATCAGCCCCAGCATTTT